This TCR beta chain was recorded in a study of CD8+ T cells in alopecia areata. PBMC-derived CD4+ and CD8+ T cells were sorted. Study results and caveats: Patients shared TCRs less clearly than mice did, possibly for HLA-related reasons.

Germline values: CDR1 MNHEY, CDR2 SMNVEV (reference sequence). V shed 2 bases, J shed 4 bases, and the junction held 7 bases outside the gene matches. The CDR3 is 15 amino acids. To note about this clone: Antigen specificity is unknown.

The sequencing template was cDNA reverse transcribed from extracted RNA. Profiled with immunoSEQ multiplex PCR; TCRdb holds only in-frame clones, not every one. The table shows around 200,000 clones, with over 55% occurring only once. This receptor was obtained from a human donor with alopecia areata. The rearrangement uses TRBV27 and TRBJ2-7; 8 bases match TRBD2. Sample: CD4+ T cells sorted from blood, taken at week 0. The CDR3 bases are TGTGCCAGCAGTTTAACGGGCGGGGGGCCTTACGAGCAGTACTTC. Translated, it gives CASSLTGGGPYEQYF.